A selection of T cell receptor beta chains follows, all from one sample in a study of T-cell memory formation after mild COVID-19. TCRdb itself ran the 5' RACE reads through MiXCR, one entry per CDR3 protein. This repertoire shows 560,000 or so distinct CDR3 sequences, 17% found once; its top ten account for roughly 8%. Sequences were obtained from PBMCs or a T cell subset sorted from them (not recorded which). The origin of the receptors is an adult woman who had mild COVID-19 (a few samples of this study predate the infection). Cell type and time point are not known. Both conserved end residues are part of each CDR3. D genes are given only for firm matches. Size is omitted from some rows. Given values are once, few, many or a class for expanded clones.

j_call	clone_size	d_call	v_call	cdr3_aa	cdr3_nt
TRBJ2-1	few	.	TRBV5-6	CASSSGLPADEQFF	TGTGCCAGCAGCTCGGGACTCCCGGCGGATGAGCAGTTCTTC
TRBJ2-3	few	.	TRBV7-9	CASKQDYFTDTQYF	TGTGCCAGTAAACAGGACTACTTCACAGATACGCAGTATTTT
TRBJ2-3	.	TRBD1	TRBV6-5	CASRRQGTADTQYF	TGTGCCAGCAGGAGACAGGGAACCGCAGATACGCAGTATTTT
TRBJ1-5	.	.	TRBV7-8	CASSSRTANQPQHF	TGTGCCAGCAGCTCCCGGACAGCCAATCAGCCCCAGCATTTT
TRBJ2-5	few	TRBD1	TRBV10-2	CASRRPPGQGTGETQYF	TGCGCCAGCAGACGGCCCCCGGGACAGGGAACGGGGGAGACCCAGTACTTC
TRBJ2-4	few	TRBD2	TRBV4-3	CASSQAGGPNIQYF	TGCGCCAGCAGCCAAGCGGGAGGGCCGAACATTCAGTACTTC
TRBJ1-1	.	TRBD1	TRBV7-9	CASSFPGQENTEAFF	TGTGCCAGCAGCTTTCCGGGACAGGAGAACACTGAAGCTTTCTTT
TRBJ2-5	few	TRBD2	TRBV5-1	CASSIGTSGLPYQETQYF	TGCGCCAGCAGCATAGGGACTAGCGGCCTTCCGTACCAAGAGACCCAGTACTTC
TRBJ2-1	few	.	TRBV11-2	CASSLVSGQLAQFF	TGTGCCAGCAGCTTAGTATCCGGCCAGTTGGCGCAGTTCTTC
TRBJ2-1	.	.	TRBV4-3	CASSQDRGGSYNEQFF	TGCGCCAGCAGCCAAGATAGGGGGGGTTCGTACAATGAGCAGTTCTTC
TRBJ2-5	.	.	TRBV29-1	CSVDRGQGAGQWETQYF	TGCAGCGTTGACCGCGGGCAGGGCGCCGGACAATGGGAGACCCAGTACTTC
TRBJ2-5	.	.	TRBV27	CASSRSGASGETQYF	TGTGCCAGCAGTCGCAGTGGGGCTTCGGGGGAGACCCAGTACTTC
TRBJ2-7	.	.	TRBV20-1	CSARDIGYEQYF	TGCAGTGCTAGAGATATAGGGTACGAGCAGTACTTC
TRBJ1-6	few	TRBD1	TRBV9	CASSRQGANNSPLHF	TGTGCCAGCAGCCGCCAGGGGGCTAATAATTCACCCCTCCACTTT
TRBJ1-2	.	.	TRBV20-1	CSAPSRGDRYGGYTF	TGCAGTGCTCCTTCCCGGGGGGACCGGTACGGGGGCTACACCTTC
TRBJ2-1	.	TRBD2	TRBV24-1	CATSDPGLAGGSISYNEQFF	TGTGCCACCAGTGACCCCGGACTAGCGGGGGGGAGTATATCCTACAATGAGCAGTTCTTC
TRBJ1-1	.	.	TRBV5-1	CASSFGVEAFF	TGCGCCAGCAGCTTCGGCGTTGAAGCTTTCTTT
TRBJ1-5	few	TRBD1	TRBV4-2	CASSRKKGDRVNPQPQHF	TGTGCCAGCAGCCGCAAAAAGGGGGACAGGGTCAATCCTCAGCCCCAGCATTTT
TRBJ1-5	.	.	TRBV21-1	CASKRNEPQHF	TGTGCCAGCAAGAGGAATGAGCCCCAGCATTTT
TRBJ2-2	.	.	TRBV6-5	CASSYGASVNRELFF	TGTGCCAGCAGCTACGGGGCTAGCGTAAACCGGGAGCTGTTTTTT
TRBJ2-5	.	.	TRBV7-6	CASSLAVGGTTFQDF	TGTGCCAGCAGCTTAGCGGTAGGGGGGACTACATTTCAGGACTTC
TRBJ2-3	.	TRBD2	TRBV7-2	CASSLAGTSGGGAQYF	TGTGCCAGCAGCTTAGCCGGGACTAGCGGTGGAGGGGCGCAGTATTTT
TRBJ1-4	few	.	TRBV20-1	CSARGATEKLFF	TGCAGTGCTCGTGGGGCGACAGAAAAACTGTTTTTT
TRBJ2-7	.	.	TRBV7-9	CASSTLTRGLSEQYF	TGTGCCAGCAGCACCCTAACTCGAGGGCTCTCCGAGCAGTACTTC
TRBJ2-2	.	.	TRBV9	CASTLDEGAGELFF	TGTGCCAGCACCCTAGACGAGGGGGCCGGGGAGCTGTTTTTT
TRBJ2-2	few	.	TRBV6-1	CASSPSLTGELFF	TGTGCCAGCAGCCCCTCCCTCACCGGGGAGCTGTTTTTT
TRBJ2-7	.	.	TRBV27	CASSPVGGQSYEQYF	TGTGCCAGCAGTCCCGTTGGGGGTCAGTCCTACGAGCAGTACTTC
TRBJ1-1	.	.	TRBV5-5	CASSLQPGSEAFF	TGTGCCAGCAGCCTGCAACCGGGCTCCGAAGCTTTCTTT
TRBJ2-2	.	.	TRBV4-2	CASSQENTGKYTGELFF	TGTGCCAGCAGCCAAGAGAACACAGGGAAATACACCGGGGAGCTGTTTTTT
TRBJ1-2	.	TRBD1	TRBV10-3	CAISAIPGTGINYGYTF	TGTGCCATCAGTGCTATACCCGGGACAGGGATTAACTATGGCTACACCTTC
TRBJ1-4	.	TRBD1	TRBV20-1	CSATPSRQGLGEKLFF	TGCAGTGCCACGCCTTCTCGACAGGGTTTGGGTGAAAAACTGTTTTTT
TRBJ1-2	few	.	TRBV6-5	CASTHNPRSYGYTF	TGTGCCAGCACCCACAACCCGCGAAGCTATGGCTACACCTTC
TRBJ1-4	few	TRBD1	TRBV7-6	CASSLGQGWPSDEKLFF	TGTGCCAGCAGCTTGGGACAGGGTTGGCCCTCAGATGAAAAACTGTTTTTT
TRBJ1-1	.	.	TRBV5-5	CASSSWARTEAFF	TGTGCCAGCAGCTCTTGGGCGCGCACTGAAGCTTTCTTT
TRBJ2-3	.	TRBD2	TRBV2	CATSTSGVGDTQYF	TGTGCCACCTCGACTAGCGGGGTTGGGGATACGCAGTATTTT
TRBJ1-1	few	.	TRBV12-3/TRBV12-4	CASSFNRQNTEAFF	TGTGCCAGCAGTTTCAACCGGCAGAACACTGAAGCTTTCTTT
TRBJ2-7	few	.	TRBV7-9	CASGSSYEQYF	TGTGCCAGCGGGAGCTCCTACGAGCAGTACTTC
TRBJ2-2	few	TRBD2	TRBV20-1	CSASGGKYTGELFF	TGCAGTGCTAGCGGGGGGAAATACACCGGGGAGCTGTTTTTT
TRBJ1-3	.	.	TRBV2	CASSVVRTPGRNTIYF	TGTGCCAGCAGTGTGGTACGGACTCCGGGGCGAAACACCATATATTTT
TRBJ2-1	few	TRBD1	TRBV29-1	CSARQGYNEQFF	TGCAGCGCCCGACAGGGTTACAATGAGCAGTTCTTC
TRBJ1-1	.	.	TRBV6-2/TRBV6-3	CASNGLGRTEAFF	TGTGCCAGCAATGGACTGGGCCGCACTGAAGCTTTCTTT
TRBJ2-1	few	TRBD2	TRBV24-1	CATSEGESGGQFF	TGTGCCACCAGTGAAGGTGAAAGCGGGGGGCAGTTCTTC
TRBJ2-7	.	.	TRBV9	CASSTGTSTGEQYF	TGTGCCAGCAGCACCGGGACTTCGACGGGAGAGCAGTACTTC
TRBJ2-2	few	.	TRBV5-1	CATPGWAAVTGELFF	TGCGCCACCCCCGGGTGGGCAGCCGTCACCGGGGAGCTGTTTTTT
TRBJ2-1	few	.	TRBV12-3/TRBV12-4	CASSFGYRRNEQFF	TGTGCCAGCAGTTTCGGTTACAGGCGCAATGAGCAGTTCTTC